The 19 T cell receptor beta chains in this list originate from one sample, sequenced in a study of beta chain features in type 1 diabetes. Expressed TCRB transcripts were sequenced because the isolated RNA had all been reverse transcribed beforehand. Here immunoSEQ multiplex PCR was the method, and the copy in TCRdb shows in-frame clones only, minus some. The sample records under 900,000 clones, roughly 16% being singletons. Material for sequencing was naive CD4+ T cells from blood. The receptors shown here come from a woman aged 18 to 35 in good health.

This clone turned up a few times. CDR3: CASSGGDTQYF. The DNA for the CDR3 is TGTGCCAGCAGCGGCGGGGATACGCAGTATTTT. The J gene is TRBJ2-3, the V gene TRBV5-4; maybe TRBD2 (5 bases). Trimming took off 4 bases at V and 6 bases at J, with 6 bases between the two ends. CDR3 length: 11 residues. Germline CDR1 SGHNT, CDR2 YYREEE (reference sequence).

This clone was detected only a few times. The rearrangement joins TRBV19 to TRBJ1-1; D is unresolved. The germline V gene has CDR1 LNHDA and CDR2 SQIVND (reference sequence). Trimming left V 5 bases short and J 1 base short, with 8 bases between. This CDR3 comprises 13 residues. The CDR3 region is CASSLITNTEAFF. CDR3 nucleotides: TGTGCCAGTAGTTTGATAACGAACACTGAAGCTTTCTTT.

The table lists this clone with a few counts. The gene calls are TRBV19 and TRBJ2-4, with TRBD2 as a possible D gene (5 bases). The CDR3 runs 13 residues. V gave up 7 bases and J gave up 7 bases, with 14 bases separating them. The germline V gene encodes CDR1 LNHDA and CDR2 SQIVND (reference sequence). DNA for the CDR3: TGTGCCAGTAACGAACGGGGTGGGAACATTCAGTACTTC. It is translated as CASNERGGNIQYF.

This clone turned up a few times. Other DNA sequences in the same sample also yield this CDR3. V usage is TRBV11-2 and J usage is TRBJ1-2; 8 bases fit TRBD1. The J segment lost 4 bases and the V segment lost 2 bases, leaving 12 bases of the junction unmatched. The CDR3 has 17 amino acids. Germline CDR1 and CDR2: SGHAT and FQNNGV. CDR3 DNA: TGTGCCAGCAGCTTAAGACAGGGGCGGCGTGGGGCCTATGGCTACACCTTC. It encodes CASSLRQGRRGAYGYTF.

Regarding this clone: The sample contains more than one DNA sequence encoding this CDR3. The rearrangement uses TRBV9 and TRBJ1-1, with no clear D. The ends were cut back, 3 bases at V and 2 bases at J, with 8 bases in the middle. The CDR3 length is 13 residues. CDR1 is SGDLS and CDR2 is YYNGEE in the germline V gene. The CDR3 loop reads CASSARGNTEAFF. DNA of the CDR3: TGTGCCAGCAGCGCACGAGGAAACACTGAAGCTTTCTTT.

The rearrangement links TRBV19 to TRBJ2-1, with D tentatively TRBD1 (6 bases). The CDR3 consists of 13 residues. V shed 1 base and J shed 7 bases, with 8 bases lying between them. The germline V gene has CDR1 LNHDA and CDR2 SQIVND (reference sequence). As DNA, the CDR3 is TGTGCCAGTAGTATAGTCAGGGGTAATGAGCAGTTCTTC. This gives the protein CASSIVRGNEQFF.

The genes are TRBV6-1 and TRBJ2-2, with D perhaps TRBD1 (6 bases). The germline CDR1 and CDR2 sequences are MNHNS and SASEGT. The CDR3 sequence is 14 residues long. The ends were cut back, 7 bases at V and 1 base at J, with 10 bases in the middle. CDR3 sequence: CASTQGGNTGELFF. CDR3 in DNA: TGTGCCAGCACTCAAGGGGGGAACACCGGGGAGCTGTTTTTT.

The chain recombines TRBV28 with TRBJ2-7; D remains ambiguous. V lost 5 bases and J 0 bases, leaving 14 bases between the germline ends. The CDR3 loop spans 15 amino acids. Per the germline V gene, CDR1 is MDHEN and CDR2 is SYDVKM. CDR3 in DNA: TGTGCCAGCAGTCAAATAGGTCTGAGCTCCTACGAGCAGTACTTC. It encodes CASSQIGLSSYEQYF.

This clone was picked up a small number of times. The chain is built from TRBV28 and TRBJ1-4; D is unresolved. This CDR3 spans 13 amino acids. Germline V gives CDR1 MDHEN, CDR2 SYDVKM. V dropped 2 bases and J dropped 10 bases, with 11 bases sitting between them. DNA for the CDR3: TGTGCCAGCAGTTTACAGATCACGGGAAAACTGTTTTTT. Amino acids: CASSLQITGKLFF.

The V call is TRBV5-1, the J call TRBJ2-7; 8 bases agree with TRBD1. With 0 bases clipped from V and 4 bases from J, the junction kept 6 bases outside the gene matches. Germline-derived CDR1 and CDR2 are SGHRS and YFSETQ. The CDR3 is 15 amino acids. The CDR3 sequence is CASSLGSGTGYEQYF. The CDR3, as DNA: TGCGCCAGCAGCTTGGGGTCCGGGACAGGTTACGAGCAGTACTTC.

Only a few counts were recorded for this clone. The chain joins TRBV19 to TRBJ2-5; D is undetermined. V gave up 5 bases and J gave up 2 bases, with 12 bases separating them. In germline, CDR1 is LNHDA, CDR2 SQIVND (reference sequence). CDR3 length equals 14 residues. The CDR3 nucleotides read TGTGCCAGTAGTCAGACCAGAAGACAAGAGACCCAGTACTTC. Residues: CASSQTRRQETQYF.

The chain employs TRBV19 and TRBJ2-1; tentative D call: TRBD2 (6 bases). CDR1 is LNHDA and CDR2 is SQIVND in the germline V gene (reference sequence). The CDR3 totals 15 residues. Trimming left V 5 bases short and J 6 bases short, with 17 bases between. As DNA, the CDR3 is TGTGCCAGTAGTGTTGAGGGGTTAGCGGCCAATGAGCAGTTCTTC. This encodes CASSVEGLAANEQFF.

There are a few counts of this clone. The gene calls are TRBV11-2 and TRBJ2-2; 8 nucleotides line up with TRBD1. The V gene end was trimmed by 1 base and the J gene end by 9 bases; junction bases not matched to a gene: 4. This CDR3 contains 14 residues. CDR1 is SGHAT, CDR2 FQNNGV, per germline. CDR3 in amino acids: CASSLGDRGWELFF. The CDR3 DNA sequence: TGTGCCAGCAGCTTAGGAGACAGGGGTTGGGAGCTGTTTTTT.

This clone occurred a few times. CDR3 coding DNA: TGTGCCAGCAGCTTGCATACAGCTTCGGGCGAGCAGTACTTC. Residues: CASSLHTASGEQYF. This chain joins TRBV7-8 and TRBJ2-7; D is uncertain. Germline V CDR1 and CDR2: SGHVS, FQNEAQ. The length of the CDR3 is 14 residues. V was cut by 3 bases and J by 6 bases, with 15 bases left in between.

This chain links TRBV6-6 with TRBJ2-5, with D possibly TRBD1 on 6 matching bases. The CDR3 loop spans 14 amino acids. Germline V gene data show CDR1 as MNHNY and CDR2 as SVGAGI (reference sequence). V lost 5 bases, J lost 1 base, and 11 bases lay in between. CDR3 amino acids: CASSASGVQETQYF. In DNA form, the CDR3 reads TGTGCCAGCAGTGCATCAGGGGTCCAAGAGACCCAGTACTTC.

This clone was seen a few times. The genes are TRBV28 and TRBJ2-7; 7 nucleotides align to TRBD1. Germline CDR1 MDHEN, CDR2 SYDVKM. This CDR3 is 15 amino acids long. Trimming took 2 bases from V and 1 from J; bases not matched to a gene: 5. CDR3 amino acids: CASSLAGTVSYEQYF. CDR3 DNA sequence: TGTGCCAGCAGTTTAGCCGGGACAGTTTCCTACGAGCAGTACTTC.

The rearrangement links TRBV7-6 to TRBJ1-3; D not certain. The V end lost 0 bases, the J end lost 0 bases, and 6 bases lay between the germline ends. CDR1 and CDR2 (germline): SGHVS, FNYEAQ. CDR3 length: 15 residues. In DNA form, the CDR3 reads TGTGCCAGCAGCTTAGCAGGGTACTCTGGAAACACCATATATTTT. Protein sequence: CASSLAGYSGNTIYF.

The V and J genes are TRBV18 and TRBJ2-7; the D call may be TRBD1 or TRBD2 (5 bases each). Trimming pared 3 bases from V and 5 bases from J, leaving 20 bases between. Germline V gene data show CDR1 as KGHSH and CDR2 as LQKENI. The CDR3 consists of 16 residues. Here the CDR3 DNA reads TGTGCCAGCTCACCTCAGTGGGGGTCCTCGGAGGACGAGCAGTACTTC. Protein product: CASSPQWGSSEDEQYF.

This chain's CDR3 is CASTPTGLRGNTIYF. In DNA, the CDR3 is TGTGCCAGCACTCCAACAGGTCTCCGGGGAAACACCATATATTTT. The chain combines TRBV5-8 with TRBJ1-3, with D possibly TRBD1 on 5 matching bases. CDR3 length equals 15 residues. Trimming took 6 bases from V and 4 from J, leaving 17 bases between them. Germline V gene sequence: CDR1 SGHTS, CDR2 YDEGEE.